This passage covers 21 T cell receptor beta chains from one sample sequenced in a study of CD8+CD57+ T cells in acquired aplastic anemia. CDR3 and TCR beta VDJ profiling relied on genomic DNA as the template. Each CDR3 protein is one row after TCRdb ran MiXCR on the reads. The sample has some 42,000 distinct CDR3 sequences, about 65% seen once. The sequencing sample was made of sorted CD4+, CD8+, or CD8+CD57+ T cells (not recorded which) from PBMCs. These receptors were obtained from a human donor in good health, serving as a control.

This clonotype has more than one count but fewer than ten. The V gene is TRBV7-3, the J gene TRBJ2-5; TRBD2 aligns across 13 bases. Germline CDR1 and CDR2: SGHTA and FQGTGA. The CDR3 has 17 residues. V lost 5 bases to trimming and J lost 1 base; unmatched junction nucleotides: 7. This chain's CDR3 is CASSPGTSGETQETQYF. The CDR3 nucleotides read TGTGCCAGCAGCCCCGGGACTAGCGGGGAAACCCAAGAGACCCAGTACTTC.

This clonotype was observed once. V is TRBV7-9 and J is TRBJ1-1; a possible D gene is TRBD1 (6 bases). Germline CDR1 SEHNR, CDR2 FQNEAQ (reference sequence). The V and J ends lost 2 bases and 6 bases respectively, with 10 bases between them. The CDR3 length is 13 residues. DNA of the CDR3: TGTGCCAGCAGCTTACGAGGGGGAGCTGAAGCTTTCTTT. This sequence encodes CASSLRGGAEAFF. Full variable domain (missing parts from reference TRBV7-9 and TRBJ1-1): DTGVSQNPRHKITKRGQNVTFRCDPISEHNRLYWYRQTLGQGPEFLTYFQNEAQLEKSRLLSDRFSAERPKGSFSTLEIQRTEQGDSAMYLCASSLRGGAEAFFGQGTRLTVV.

The CDR3 sequence is CASRFGATEAFF. CDR3 in DNA: TGTGCCAGTCGTTTTGGGGCGACTGAAGCTTTCTTT. This chain links TRBV19 with TRBJ1-1; D might be TRBD1 (5 bases). Trimming took off 8 bases at V and 5 bases at J, with 12 bases between the two ends. The CDR3 extends over 12 amino acids. Looked up from germline, CDR1 is LNHDA and CDR2 is SQIVND (reference sequence).

This clonotype has only a few counts. The chain uses TRBV9 and TRBJ1-6; TRBD1 aligns across 11 bases. This CDR3 has 15 amino acids. The junction had 3 bases not matched to a gene; V was cut back by 1 base and J by 9 bases. Germline loops: CDR1 SGDLS, CDR2 YYNGEE. The CDR3 spells CASSVTGTGGSPLHF. As DNA, the CDR3 is TGTGCCAGCAGCGTAACCGGGACAGGGGGTTCACCCCTCCACTTT.

CDR3 amino acids: CATSGGSTDTQYF. CDR3 sequence (DNA): TGTGCCACCAGTGGGGGCAGCACAGATACGCAGTATTTT. The rearrangement links TRBV24-1 to TRBJ2-3, with a tentative D call TRBD1 (5 bases). Looked up from germline, CDR1 is KGHDR and CDR2 is SFDVKD. V shed 5 bases and J shed 0 bases, with 5 bases lying between them. The CDR3 length is 13 residues.

This clonotype was detected only a few times. The V gene is TRBV7-6, the J gene TRBJ2-1; perhaps TRBD2 as D (5 bases). V lost 5 bases and J lost 9, with 17 bases in between. The germline CDR1 and CDR2 sequences are SGHVS and FNYEAQ. The CDR3 totals 14 residues. The CDR3 spells CASSPFGSVSEQFF. The CDR3, as DNA: TGTGCCAGCAGCCCCTTTGGGAGTGTCAGTGAGCAGTTCTTC.

Notes on this clonotype: The missing conserved phenylalanine or tryptophan at the end of this CDR3 makes a read error likely. The V and J genes are TRBV19 and TRBJ2-7, with TRBD1 identical over 8 bases. The CDR3 has 13 amino acids. Germline lookup yields CDR1 LNHDA and CDR2 SQIVND (reference sequence). CDR3 DNA: TGTGCCAGCAGTTTCCCAGGGGGCTACGGGCAGTACTCC. It codes for CASSFPGGYGQYS.

J is TRBJ2-1 and V is TRBV6-1; 10 bases match TRBD1. The better agreement between TRBJ2-7 and the DNA end casts doubt on the J call. Germline V gene data show CDR1 as MNHNS and CDR2 as SASEGT. This CDR3 contains 14 residues. CDR3 loop: CASSEGTGGYEQYF. In DNA form, the CDR3 reads TGTGCCAGCAGTGAAGGGACAGGGGGCTACGAGCAGTACTTC.

This chain joins TRBV2 and TRBJ2-1; D is uncertain. The CDR3 totals 15 residues. With 1 base removed from V and 3 bases from J, the gap between germline ends came to 10 bases. CDR1 and CDR2 from the germline V gene are SNHLY and FYNNEI. In DNA, the CDR3 is TGTGCCAGCAGTGAAGGACAAAAGATCTACAATGAGCAGTTCTTC. It is translated as CASSEGQKIYNEQFF.

This clonotype was detected only a few times. The V call is TRBV15, the J call TRBJ1-2; a possible D gene is TRBD1 (5 bases). Germline V gene lookup returns CDR1 LNHNV and CDR2 YYDKDF (reference sequence). Trimming took off 0 bases at V and 8 bases at J, with 7 bases between the two ends. The CDR3 is 12 residues long. CDR3 amino acids: CATSRDRGGYTF. CDR3 nucleotide sequence: TGTGCCACCAGCAGAGATAGGGGCGGCTACACCTTC.

The CDR3: CASSIWGEGYNEQFF. CDR3 in DNA: TGTGCCAGTAGTATTTGGGGGGAAGGCTACAATGAGCAGTTCTTC. The rearrangement joins TRBV19 to TRBJ2-1; possibly TRBD2 for D (6 bases). CDR3 size: 15 residues. Looked up from germline, CDR1 is LNHDA and CDR2 is SQIVND (reference sequence). V was cut by 3 bases and J by 3 bases, with 12 bases left in between.

The chain is built from TRBV5-4 and TRBJ2-5, with D tentatively TRBD2 (6 bases). CDR3 length equals 16 residues. Germline V CDR1 and CDR2: SGHNT, YYREEE (reference sequence). Trimming took 2 bases from V and 1 from J, leaving 15 bases between them. CDR3 DNA: TGTGCCAGCAGCTTAGTTCCAATAGCGGCCCAAGAGACCCAGTACTTC. Its protein is CASSLVPIAAQETQYF.

This chain uses TRBV11-1 with TRBJ2-1; D perhaps matches TRBD2 (6 bases). Germline CDR1 is SGHAT and CDR2 is FQDESV (reference sequence). V shed 0 bases and J shed 2 bases, with 11 bases lying between them. This CDR3 is built from 16 residues. For the CDR3, the DNA is TGTGCCAGCAGCTTAGCGGGGGGTTCGACCTACAATGAGCAGTTCTTC. Protein sequence: CASSLAGGSTYNEQFF. Full variable domain (remainder filled in from reference TRBV11-1 and TRBJ2-1): EAEVAQSPRYKITEKSQAVAFWCDPISGHATLYWYRQILGQGPELLVQFQDESVVDDSQLPKDRFSAERLKGVDSTLKIQPAELGDSAMYLCASSLAGGSTYNEQFFGPGTRLTVL.

The CDR3 DNA is TGTGCCAGCAGCAAAAGCGGGAGGGTCGGAGAGACCCAGTACTTC. It codes for CASSKSGRVGETQYF. The chain links TRBV7-8 to TRBJ2-5, with 10 nucleotides matching TRBD2. Unmatched junction bases numbered 7, after V lost 5 bases and J lost 4 bases. This CDR3 region has 15 residues. Germline CDR1 SGHVS, CDR2 FQNEAQ.

The J gene is TRBJ1-5, the V gene TRBV19; no clear D. The CDR3 is 13 amino acids. The V gene lost 8 bases and the J gene lost 5 bases, with 13 bases spanning the gap. Germline-derived CDR1 and CDR2 are LNHDA and SQIVND (reference sequence). In DNA, the CDR3 is TGTGCCAGTGATAAGGACGGTTATCAGCCCCAGCATTTT. This codes for CASDKDGYQPQHF. Complete variable domain (other parts from reference TRBV19 and TRBJ1-5): DGGITQSPKYLFRKEGQNVTLSCEQNLNHDAMYWYRQDPGQGLRLIYYSQIVNDFQKGDIAEGYSVSREKKESFPLTVTSAQKNPTAFYLCASDKDGYQPQHFGDGTRLSIL.

V usage is TRBV10-3 and J usage is TRBJ2-7; 9 nucleotides match TRBD1. With 2 bases clipped from V and 9 bases from J, the junction kept 2 bases outside the gene matches. The CDR3 runs to 12 residues. Germline-derived CDR1 and CDR2 are ENHRY and SYGVKD. The CDR3 sequence: CAISETDRGQYF. The CDR3 DNA follows: TGTGCCATCAGTGAGACGGACAGGGGGCAGTACTTC.

CDR3 in amino acids: CASSSDLYEQYF. CDR3 bases: TGTGCCAGCAGCTCGGACCTCTACGAGCAGTACTTC. The chain links TRBV7-9 to TRBJ2-7; D is undetermined. The CDR3 consists of 12 residues. Trimming removed 4 bases at V and 3 bases at J, with 7 bases between. In germline, CDR1 is SEHNR, CDR2 FQNEAQ (reference sequence).

The chain couples TRBV19 to TRBJ2-1, with D unclear. Trimming took 5 bases from V and 8 from J, leaving 7 bases between them. The CDR3 runs 11 residues. Germline V gives CDR1 LNHDA, CDR2 SQIVND (reference sequence). CDR3 DNA sequence: TGTGCCAGTAGTCTTGGATATGAGCAGTTCTTC. This encodes CASSLGYEQFF.

The V and J genes are TRBV10-3 and TRBJ1-5; 9 bases map to TRBD1. The junction had 7 bases not matched to a gene; V was cut back by 6 bases and J by 7 bases. The CDR3 runs 14 residues. Germline assignment: CDR1 ENHRY and CDR2 SYGVKD. The CDR3 sequence is CAISGQGIRQPQHF. In DNA form, the CDR3 reads TGTGCCATCAGCGGACAGGGGATTAGGCAGCCCCAGCATTTT.

The gene calls are TRBV25-1 and TRBJ1-4; a possible D gene is TRBD1 (5 bases). Germline CDR1 and CDR2: MGHDK and SYGVNS. CDR3 length: 11 amino acids. V lost 3 bases, J lost 13 bases, and 9 bases lay in between. CDR3 DNA sequence: TGTGCCAGCAGTGACTCCGGGGGACTGTTTTTT. It yields the protein CASSDSGGLFF.

The CDR3 is CASSQGSGPYNEQFF. CDR3 coding DNA: TGTGCCAGCAGTCAGGGTAGCGGGCCCTACAATGAGCAGTTCTTC. The chain has TRBV2 and TRBJ2-1; 7 nucleotides match TRBD2. CDR3 length: 15 residues. From germline, CDR1 is SNHLY and CDR2 FYNNEI. Trimming at V came to 5 bases and at J to 2 bases, leaving 6 bases not matched to a gene.